Listed here are 22 T cell receptor beta chains from one sample, sequenced in a study of resident and recirculating memory T cells in vitiligo. TCRdb's table, derived via immunoSEQ multiplex PCR, lists solely in-frame clones and lacks some. Among approximately 69,000 clones listed, roughly 92% were seen once. The sample comprised blood. These receptors all stem from a male donor with vitiligo.

The CDR3 sequence: CASSLAGQGFYGYTF. In DNA form, the CDR3 reads TGCGCCAGCAGCTTGGCCGGACAGGGCTTCTATGGCTACACCTTC. This rearrangement joins TRBV5-1 to TRBJ1-2; the match to TRBD1 covers 8 bases. Germline trimming cut 0 bases from V and 4 bases from J; bases unmatched to any gene: 5. CDR1 is SGHRS, CDR2 YFSETQ, per germline. The CDR3 runs to 15 residues.

J is TRBJ1-2 and V is TRBV7-9; perhaps TRBD1 as D (5 bases). CDR1 is SEHNR and CDR2 is FQNEAQ in the germline V gene (reference sequence). The CDR3 is 17 residues long. The V end was cut by 5 bases, the J end by 2 bases, with 21 bases between. CDR3 residues: CASSPPETFGGNYGYTF. CDR3 coding DNA: TGTGCCAGCAGCCCCCCCGAAACGTTTGGGGGGAACTATGGCTACACCTTC. Full variable domain (remainder filled in from reference TRBV7-9 and TRBJ1-2): DTGVSQNPRHKITKRGQNVTFRCDPISEHNRLYWYRQTLGQGPEFLTYFQNEAQLEKSRLLSDRFSAERPKGSFSTLEIQRTEQGDSAMYLCASSPPETFGGNYGYTFGSGTRLTVV.

V is TRBV19 and J is TRBJ2-7; D might be TRBD1 (5 bases). Trimming left V 1 base short and J 0 bases short, with 10 bases between. The germline V gene has CDR1 LNHDA and CDR2 SQIVND (reference sequence). This CDR3 region has 15 residues. The DNA of the CDR3 is TGTGCCAGTAGTATAGTTTTCGACAGCTCCTACGAGCAGTACTTC. It translates to CASSIVFDSSYEQYF.

The J gene is TRBJ2-7, the V gene TRBV6-1; the match to TRBD1 covers 8 bases. Trimming removed 10 bases from V and 7 bases from J; junction bases left unmatched: 9. The CDR3 is 12 residues long. CDR1 is MNHNS and CDR2 is SASEGT in the germline V gene. DNA of the CDR3: TGTGCCATCGTGACAGGGGCTGGAGAGCAGTACTTC. This codes for CAIVTGAGEQYF.

The gene calls are TRBV6-6 and TRBJ2-3, with 8 bases fitting TRBD2. V lost 6 bases and J lost 0; bases outside the gene matches: 2. CDR1 and CDR2 from the germline V gene are MNHNY and SVGAGI (reference sequence). The CDR3 covers 14 residues. CDR3 bases: TGTGCCAGCAGCGGGGGGGCTAGCACAGATACGCAGTATTTT. Translation: CASSGGASTDTQYF.

This chain uses TRBV28 with TRBJ1-2; 8 nucleotides match TRBD1. This CDR3 comprises 13 residues. Germline CDR1 and CDR2: MDHEN and SYDVKM. The junction had 7 bases not matched to a gene; V was cut back by 3 bases and J by 10 bases. The CDR3 DNA reads TGTGCCAGCAGTTTCGAAGACAGGGGTTTCTACACCTTC. Translated: CASSFEDRGFYTF.

The genes are TRBV5-1 and TRBJ2-7, with D possibly TRBD1 on 6 matching bases. Trimming took off 6 bases at V and 2 bases at J, with 18 bases between the two ends. The CDR3 has 15 residues. Germline CDR1 SGHRS, CDR2 YFSETQ. The CDR3 sequence is CASIQTRGGPYEQYF. CDR3 DNA: TGCGCCAGCATCCAAACCCGAGGGGGACCCTACGAGCAGTACTTC.

The rearrangement links TRBV6-6 to TRBJ1-4; D is possibly TRBD1 (6 bases). V dropped 7 bases and J dropped 6 bases, with 21 bases sitting between them. CDR1 is MNHNY, CDR2 SVGAGI, per germline (reference sequence). The CDR3 has 16 residues. CDR3 sequence: CASTLARRTVDEKLFF. The DNA for the CDR3 is TGTGCCAGCACCCTAGCCCGCAGGACAGTGGATGAAAAACTGTTTTTT.

V and J are TRBV9 and TRBJ1-1, with 8 nucleotides matching TRBD1. This CDR3 comprises 14 residues. Germline CDR1 and CDR2: SGDLS and YYNGEE. J lost 3 bases, V lost 5 bases, and 6 bases had no gene match. The CDR3 sequence: CASSTGQVDTEAFF. Written as DNA, the CDR3 is TGTGCCAGCAGTACGGGACAGGTCGACACTGAAGCTTTCTTT.

The CDR3 DNA reads TGTGCCAGCAGAGAGGACGAGCAGTACTTC. Translation gives CASREDEQYF. The chain employs TRBV6-4 and TRBJ2-7; no clear D gene. CDR1 and CDR2 from the germline V gene are MRHNA and SNTAGT. The CDR3 has 10 residues. Between the trimmed V and J ends, which lost 6 bases and 5 bases, there was a span of 5 bases.

This clone was counted a single time. This chain connects TRBV28 to TRBJ1-1; possibly TRBD1 for D (6 bases). The germline gives CDR1 MDHEN, CDR2 SYDVKM. CDR3 length: 14 residues. V was cut by 7 bases and J by 7 bases, with 19 bases left in between. CDR3: CASTSLTTGIEAFF. CDR3 sequence (DNA): TGTGCCAGCACCTCTTTAACGACAGGTATTGAAGCTTTCTTT.

V gene TRBV30 combines with J gene TRBJ2-7, with 12 bases matching TRBD1. Trimming at V came to 3 bases and at J to 1 base, leaving 7 bases not matched to a gene. The CDR3 runs 16 residues. Germline values: CDR1 GTSNPN, CDR2 SVGIG (reference sequence). The CDR3 spells CAWRTWGQGASYEQYF. For the CDR3, the DNA is TGTGCCTGGAGAACCTGGGGACAGGGGGCGTCCTACGAGCAGTACTTC.

The chain has TRBV13 and TRBJ2-1, with D maybe TRBD2 (5 bases). With 5 bases removed from V and 1 base from J, the gap between germline ends came to 12 bases. Germline CDR1 is PRHDT and CDR2 is FYEKMQ (reference sequence). The CDR3 has 15 residues. The CDR3 DNA is TGTGCCAGCAGCCCTCGGACGGGATCCTACAATGAGCAGTTCTTC. As protein: CASSPRTGSYNEQFF.

The chain recombines TRBV6-1 with TRBJ2-3; 12 bases are shared with TRBD2. Looked up from germline, CDR1 is MNHNS and CDR2 is SASEGT. V dropped 2 bases and J dropped 2; count of bases not matched to a gene: 2. CDR3 size: 16 residues. The DNA for the CDR3 is TGTGCCAGCAGTGAACTAGCGGGGGGGCCCACAGATACGCAGTATTTT. It yields the protein CASSELAGGPTDTQYF.

The chain carries TRBV27 and TRBJ2-7; 10 bases align to TRBD1. Unmatched junction bases numbered 5, after V lost 4 bases and J lost 5 bases. This CDR3 is built from 14 residues. CDR1 and CDR2 from the germline V gene are MNHEY and SMNVEV (reference sequence). As DNA, the CDR3 is TGTGCCAGCAGTTCCCCGGGACAGGGGAACGAGCAGTACTTC. It translates to CASSSPGQGNEQYF.

This clone was counted once. This chain links TRBV29-1 with TRBJ2-1; TRBD1 aligns across 7 bases. J gave up 2 bases and V 7 bases, and 14 bases lay outside the gene matches. The germline CDR1 and CDR2 sequences are SQVTM and ANQGSEA. The CDR3 length is 16 residues. The CDR3 region is CSAVGFGTVTYNEQFF. CDR3 nucleotide sequence: TGCAGCGCCGTGGGTTTCGGGACAGTGACCTACAATGAGCAGTTCTTC.

This sequence joins TRBV5-1 and TRBJ2-2, with unresolved D. The V end was cut by 4 bases, the J end by 0 bases, with 4 bases between. Germline V gene lookup returns CDR1 SGHRS and CDR2 YFSETQ. This CDR3 is built from 13 residues. CDR3 protein: CASSETNTGELFF. The CDR3 coding sequence is TGCGCCAGCAGCGAGACGAACACCGGGGAGCTGTTTTTT.

V gene TRBV5-4 combines with J gene TRBJ1-2, with D possibly matching TRBD1 (5 bases). The CDR3 runs to 13 residues. Germline V gene data show CDR1 as SGHNT and CDR2 as YYREEE (reference sequence). With 0 bases removed from V and 4 bases from J, the gap between germline ends came to 7 bases. CDR3 nucleotides: TGTGCCAGCAGCTTGGACACAGGCTATGGCTACACCTTC. This translates into CASSLDTGYGYTF.

The rearrangement uses TRBV11-3 and TRBJ2-2; 7 nucleotides agree with TRBD2. This CDR3 spans 14 amino acids. V trimming: 3 bases; J trimming: 7 bases; junction bases outside the gene matches: 5. The germline V gene encodes CDR1 SGHNT and CDR2 YENEEA. The CDR3 DNA follows: TGTGCCAGCAGCTTCGGGGGGACCTACGGGGAGCTGTTTTTT. Its translation is CASSFGGTYGELFF.

This chain uses TRBV15 with TRBJ1-5; TRBD1 matches at 7 bases. This CDR3 has 15 residues. The ends lost 3 bases at V and 8 bases at J; junction bases unmatched: 10. Germline-derived CDR1 and CDR2 are LNHNV and YYDKDF (reference sequence). CDR3 sequence (DNA): TGTGCCACCAGCAGTAAGGGACAGTTGTTGGAGCCCCAGCATTTT. Translating gives CATSSKGQLLEPQHF.

This chain connects TRBV28 to TRBJ1-6, with D possibly being TRBD1 (5 bases). V lost 3 bases to trimming and J lost 0 bases, with 6 bases between them. Germline assignment: CDR1 MDHEN and CDR2 SYDVKM. The CDR3 has 15 amino acids. The CDR3 DNA follows: TGTGCCAGCAGTTTGGACAACTCCTATAATTCACCCCTCCACTTT. It is translated as CASSLDNSYNSPLHF.

V and J are TRBV4-2 and TRBJ2-5; 7 bases are a match to TRBD2. The CDR3 length is 16 residues. Trimming cost V 4 bases and J 3 bases; bases outside gene matches: 11. CDR1 is LGHNA and CDR2 is YNFKEQ in the germline V gene. CDR3: CASSRAGTRGEETQYF. In nucleotides, the CDR3 is TGTGCCAGCAGCCGGGCCGGGACCCGGGGGGAAGAGACCCAGTACTTC.